Shown below are 32 T cell receptor beta chains from a single sample sequenced in a study of identical twins. Using its own MiXCR run on the 5' RACE reads, TCRdb lists one record per CDR3 protein. The data show some 440,000 distinct CDR3 sequences, 20% to 25% seen once. These same data were also listed under a study on T cells expressing NK-cell markers.

Specimen: CD4+ T cells sorted from blood. These receptor sequences come from a woman younger than 35 in good health.

The chain employs TRBV2 and TRBJ2-5, with 8 bases aligning to TRBD2. CDR1 is SNHLY, CDR2 FYNNEI, per germline. This CDR3 spans 15 amino acids. V shed 7 bases, J shed 0 bases, and the junction held 7 bases outside the gene matches. CDR3 coding DNA: TGTGCCAGCATTTTGCGGGGGGCGTACCAAGAGACCCAGTACTTC. Translated: CASILRGAYQETQYF.

This clonotype came up a few times. The chain joins TRBV7-6 to TRBJ2-7, with 11 bases fitting TRBD2. The V segment lost 3 bases and the J segment 6 bases; nucleotides outside the gene matches: 4. The CDR3 is 14 amino acids. Germline V gives CDR1 SGHVS, CDR2 FNYEAQ. CDR3 region: CASSFSTSGAEQYF. DNA of the CDR3: TGTGCCAGCAGCTTTTCGACTAGCGGGGCCGAGCAGTACTTC.

This clonotype has just one count. The rearrangement joins TRBV20-1 to TRBJ2-1; 7 bases are a match to TRBD2. Germline V lookup: CDR1 DFQATT, CDR2 SNEGSKA (reference sequence). This CDR3 has 14 residues. J gave up 0 bases and V 6 bases, and 5 bases lay outside the gene matches. CDR3 in DNA: TGCAGTGCCTCAAGCGGGGTCTCCTACAATGAGCAGTTCTTC. Amino acid sequence: CSASSGVSYNEQFF.

The gene calls are TRBV27 and TRBJ1-2; 9 bases agree with TRBD1. With 5 bases clipped from V and 6 bases from J, the junction kept 4 bases outside the gene matches. CDR1 and CDR2 (germline): MNHEY, SMNVEV (reference sequence). The CDR3 is made up of 13 amino acids. The CDR3 DNA reads TGTGCCAGCAGTGCGACAGGGGGAGATGGCTACACCTTC. It yields the protein CASSATGGDGYTF.

This clonotype was counted between two and nine times. The chain is built from TRBV4-3 and TRBJ1-1; tentatively, D is TRBD1 (6 bases). Trimming took off 1 base at V and 6 bases at J, with 15 bases between the two ends. The CDR3 consists of 15 residues. In germline, CDR1 is LGHNA, CDR2 YSLEER. CDR3 amino acids: CASSQVDRRLSEAFF. The CDR3 DNA reads as TGCGCCAGCAGCCAAGTAGACAGGCGACTCTCTGAAGCTTTCTTT.

The rearrangement links TRBV6-2 or TRBV6-3 to TRBJ2-2, with no clear D. The germline CDR1 and CDR2 sequences are MNHEY and SVGEGT. V was cut by 10 bases and J by 6 bases, with 18 bases left in between. The CDR3 contains 14 residues. CDR3 residues: CATTSGSWAGELFF. The CDR3 bases are TGTGCCACTACGTCTGGCTCTTGGGCCGGGGAGCTGTTTTTT.

A few counts support this clonotype. The chain is built from TRBV20-1 and TRBJ1-1; TRBD1 matches at 7 bases. The CDR3 has 14 residues. V was pared by 3 bases and J by 7 bases, with 11 bases of the junction left unmatched. Germline V gene lookup returns CDR1 DFQATT and CDR2 SNEGSKA (reference sequence). The CDR3: CSARSRHRGDEAFF. The CDR3, as DNA: TGCAGTGCTAGGAGTCGGCACAGGGGCGATGAAGCTTTCTTT.

This clonotype turned up a few times. CDR3 protein: CSAIVGPTVTF. In nucleotides, the CDR3 is TGCAGCGCGATCGTTGGACCCACGGTCACCTTC. V and J are TRBV29-1 and TRBJ1-2; D is undetermined. The CDR3 is made up of 11 amino acids. V was trimmed by 7 bases and J by 13 bases, leaving 19 bases between them. Germline CDR1 is SQVTM and CDR2 is ANQGSEA.

This rearrangement joins TRBV5-1 to TRBJ1-2; 8 positions match TRBD1. CDR3 length: 16 residues. J gave up 4 bases and V 4 bases, and 12 bases lay outside the gene matches. Germline V gene sequence: CDR1 SGHRS, CDR2 YFSETQ. CDR3 amino acids: CASSRTGSGLGYGYTF. The CDR3 coding sequence is TGCGCCAGCAGCCGGACAGGGAGCGGGTTGGGCTATGGCTACACCTTC.

The chain employs TRBV20-1 and TRBJ2-7; possible D gene TRBD1, 5 bases. In germline, CDR1 is DFQATT, CDR2 SNEGSKA (reference sequence). V lost 1 base, J lost 2 bases, and 15 bases lay in between. This CDR3 has 15 residues. DNA of the CDR3: TGCAGTGCTAGAGCATACCTGACAGACCCCTACGAGCAGTACTTC. Translation gives CSARAYLTDPYEQYF.

V usage is TRBV12-3 or TRBV12-4 and J usage is TRBJ2-7; 7 bases map to TRBD2. The CDR3 has 14 residues. Unmatched junction bases numbered 10, after V lost 5 bases and J lost 6 bases. DNA for the CDR3: TGTGCCAGCAGTCCCACTCGGGGGGTAGGCGAGCAGTACTTC. It specifies CASSPTRGVGEQYF.

This clonotype was counted a few times. The J gene is TRBJ2-1, the V gene TRBV4-2; D is possibly TRBD2 (5 bases). The V and J ends lost 1 base and 9 bases respectively, with 16 bases between them. Germline values: CDR1 LGHNA, CDR2 YNFKEQ. This CDR3 is built from 15 residues. As DNA, the CDR3 is TGTGCCAGCAGCCAAGGGGATGGCCGGGGTCTTGAGCAGTTCTTC. Protein sequence: CASSQGDGRGLEQFF.

This clonotype was picked up a small number of times. The rearrangement joins TRBV3-1 to TRBJ2-7; tentative D call: TRBD2 (6 bases). The CDR3 spans 12 residues. V was trimmed by 0 bases and J by 9 bases, leaving 9 bases between them. Germline V gene data show CDR1 as LGHDT and CDR2 as YNNKEL (reference sequence). DNA for the CDR3: TGTGCCAGCAGCCAAGATCGGGGGAGGCAGTACTTC. Translating gives CASSQDRGRQYF.

This clonotype was picked up a small number of times. The rearrangement joins TRBV6-1 to TRBJ2-3, with 10 bases fitting TRBD1. The CDR3 contains 15 residues. Germline CDR1 and CDR2: MNHNS and SASEGT. Unmatched junction bases numbered 7, after V lost 6 bases and J lost 4 bases. CDR3 amino acids: CASRLGQGLADTQYF. The DNA of the CDR3 is TGTGCCAGCAGACTGGGACAGGGGTTGGCAGATACGCAGTATTTT.

CDR3: CSALTGVRNEQFF. For the CDR3, the DNA is TGCAGTGCCCTAACGGGAGTGCGGAATGAGCAGTTCTTC. The rearrangement uses TRBV20-1 and TRBJ2-1; a weak D match, TRBD2 (6 bases). This CDR3 spans 13 amino acids. From germline, CDR1 is DFQATT and CDR2 SNEGSKA (reference sequence). V lost 6 bases and J lost 7, with 16 bases in between.

The chain is built from TRBV6-5 and TRBJ2-1, with 10 bases lining up with TRBD2. The junction had 10 bases not matched to a gene; V was cut back by 4 bases and J by 7 bases. There are 16 residues in the CDR3. From germline, CDR1 is MNHEY and CDR2 SVGAGI. This chain's CDR3 is CASSSASGGAVNEQFF. CDR3 coding DNA: TGTGCCAGCAGTTCGGCCAGCGGGGGGGCCGTGAATGAGCAGTTCTTC.

This chain uses TRBV7-2 with TRBJ2-2; 7 bases are a match to TRBD1. V shed 5 bases and J 6 bases; nucleotides not matched to a gene: 6. The CDR3 sequence is 14 residues long. Germline V gene data show CDR1 as SGHTA and CDR2 as FQGNSA. The CDR3, as DNA: TGTGCCAGCAGCCGAGACAGGGCTCCCGGGGAGCTGTTTTTT. This sequence encodes CASSRDRAPGELFF.

This clonotype has a handful of counts. This rearrangement joins TRBV7-2 to TRBJ2-1; 10 bases agree with TRBD2. The CDR3 contains 15 residues. V lost 0 bases, J lost 10 bases, and 6 bases stayed unmatched. Germline assignment: CDR1 SGHTA and CDR2 FQGNSA. This CDR3 is CASSLAPLAGAEQFF. The DNA for the CDR3 is TGTGCCAGCAGCTTAGCCCCCCTAGCGGGAGCAGAGCAGTTCTTC.

The chain employs TRBV6-2 or TRBV6-3 and TRBJ2-5; D might be TRBD2 (5 bases). The germline V gene encodes CDR1 MNHEY and CDR2 SVGEGT. Trimming removed 7 bases at V and 0 bases at J, with 15 bases between. There are 15 residues in the CDR3. In DNA, the CDR3 is TGTGCCAGCACCGACTTGGGGAGCGACCAAGAGACCCAGTACTTC. Its translation: CASTDLGSDQETQYF.

This clonotype was seen only a few times. This chain joins TRBV18 and TRBJ1-3, with unresolved D. The length of the CDR3 is 15 residues. Germline CDR1 and CDR2: KGHSH and LQKENI. Trimming shortened V by 2 bases and J by 2 bases, and 10 bases separated the two germline ends. The CDR3 spells CASSPAIGPGNTIYF. Here the CDR3 DNA reads TGTGCCAGCTCACCAGCAATAGGTCCTGGAAACACCATATATTTT.

The J gene is TRBJ2-7, the V gene TRBV12-3 or TRBV12-4; 7 bases fit TRBD2. The CDR3 loop spans 13 amino acids. J lost 5 bases, V lost 6 bases, and 7 bases had no gene match. DNA of the CDR3: TGTGCCAGCAGCCCCGGGGGGAGCCACGAGCAGTACTTC. This translates into CASSPGGSHEQYF.

The chain employs TRBV19 and TRBJ1-2; D perhaps matches TRBD1 (5 bases). CDR3 length equals 14 residues. Germline assignment: CDR1 LNHDA and CDR2 SQIVND (reference sequence). Trimming pared 9 bases from V and 2 bases from J, leaving 16 bases between. Here the CDR3 reads CASRGAGFNYGYTF. The CDR3 bases are TGTGCCAGCCGTGGGGCGGGGTTCAACTATGGCTACACCTTC.

The chain links TRBV20-1 to TRBJ2-2; 11 nucleotides align to TRBD2. V shed 1 base and J 7 bases; nucleotides not matched to a gene: 2. CDR3 length: 14 amino acids. Germline CDR1 reads DFQATT; CDR2 reads SNEGSKA (reference sequence). The CDR3 loop reads CSARVLAGDGELFF. The CDR3 coding sequence is TGCAGTGCTAGAGTACTAGCGGGAGACGGGGAGCTGTTTTTT.

This clonotype was observed at least ten times. J is TRBJ2-7 and V is TRBV6-2 or TRBV6-3; TRBD1 agrees at 10 bases. This CDR3 contains 15 residues. The V gene end was trimmed by 6 bases and the J gene end by 2 bases; junction bases not matched to a gene: 7. The germline V gene has CDR1 MNHEY and CDR2 SVGEGT. The CDR3 DNA is TGTGCCAGCAGCAGGGCGGGACAGGGGACCTACGAGCAGTACTTC. Protein sequence: CASSRAGQGTYEQYF.

The V and J genes are TRBV6-5 and TRBJ2-2; 10 bases align to TRBD1. V was clipped by 4 bases and J by 2 bases; unmatched bases: 4. Germline lookup yields CDR1 MNHEY and CDR2 SVGAGI. The CDR3 loop spans 16 amino acids. CDR3 nucleotides: TGTGCCAGCAGTTTATGGACAGGGGGTAACACCGGGGAGCTGTTTTTT. Translating it yields CASSLWTGGNTGELFF.

This chain connects TRBV7-9 to TRBJ1-1, with D uncertain. The germline CDR1 and CDR2 sequences are SEHNR and FQNEAQ (reference sequence). V was cut by 4 bases and J by 0 bases, with 12 bases left in between. The CDR3 covers 15 residues. For the CDR3, the DNA is TGTGCCAGCAGCTGGGCGGGGTTCATGAACACTGAAGCTTTCTTT. Protein sequence: CASSWAGFMNTEAFF.

The chain joins TRBV11-2 to TRBJ2-1; D is tentatively TRBD1 or TRBD2 (5 bases each). V was shortened by 7 bases and J by 4 bases, with 17 bases between the two germline ends. There are 15 residues in the CDR3. The germline V gene has CDR1 SGHAT and CDR2 FQNNGV. The CDR3: CASNTGRETYNEQFF. CDR3 bases: TGTGCCAGCAACACGGGACGGGAAACGTACAATGAGCAGTTCTTC. Based on the CDR3 plus reference TRBV11-2 and TRBJ2-1, the full variable domain is EAGVAQSPRYKIIEKRQSVAFWCNPISGHATLYWYQQILGQGPKLLIQFQNNGVVDDSQLPKDRFSAERLKGVDSTLKIQPAKLEDSAVYLCASNTGRETYNEQFFGPGTRLTVL.

The chain links TRBV20-1 to TRBJ2-7; D is uncertain. Looked up from germline, CDR1 is DFQATT and CDR2 is SNEGSKA (reference sequence). The CDR3 has 11 residues. V lost 6 bases and J lost 0, with 6 bases in between. The CDR3 DNA reads as TGCAGTGCCCAGAGCTCCTACGAGCAGTACTTC. Translation: CSAQSSYEQYF.

The sample holds many counts of this clonotype. The chain carries TRBV5-1 and TRBJ1-2; D gene unclear. The CDR3 consists of 13 residues. Between the trimmed V and J ends, which lost 0 bases and 0 bases, there was a span of 3 bases. Germline CDR1 SGHRS, CDR2 YFSETQ. The CDR3 sequence: CASSLEANYGYTF. CDR3 bases: TGCGCCAGCAGCTTGGAAGCTAACTATGGCTACACCTTC.

The CDR3 here is CASSLSSGPVYEQYF. As DNA, the CDR3 is TGCGCCAGCAGCTTGTCGTCGGGTCCCGTCTACGAGCAGTACTTC. The rearrangement links TRBV5-1 to TRBJ2-7, with D unclear. Per the germline V gene, CDR1 is SGHRS and CDR2 is YFSETQ. The CDR3 covers 15 residues. Between the trimmed V and J ends, which lost 1 base and 3 bases, there was a span of 14 bases.

The chain is built from TRBV9 and TRBJ2-1; 10 bases map to TRBD2. The V segment lost 2 bases and the J segment 5 bases; nucleotides outside the gene matches: 4. The CDR3 length is 15 residues. Germline lookup yields CDR1 SGDLS and CDR2 YYNGEE. The CDR3 spells CASSVSAGGDNEQFF. CDR3 in DNA: TGTGCCAGCAGCGTTTCAGCGGGAGGGGACAATGAGCAGTTCTTC.

V gene TRBV12-3 or TRBV12-4 combines with J gene TRBJ2-1, with 11 positions matching TRBD2. The V segment lost 3 bases and the J segment 7 bases; nucleotides outside the gene matches: 2. The CDR3 runs 14 residues. In DNA, the CDR3 is TGTGCCAGCAGTTTGTCTAGCGGGGGGAATGAGCAGTTCTTC. This sequence encodes CASSLSSGGNEQFF.